These 8 T cell receptor beta chains were all obtained from the same sample, sequenced in a study of CD8 T cells in ankylosing spondylitis. Using its own MiXCR run on the 5' RACE reads, TCRdb lists one record per CDR3 protein. The sample carries some 300,000 distinct CDR3 sequences, under 25% recorded once. Sequencing input: blood, either unsorted or a sorted T cell fraction (not recorded which). Receptor source: a female donor with ankylosing spondylitis or in good health (not recorded which).

The chain carries TRBV20-1 and TRBJ2-1; TRBD1 might be the D (6 bases). This CDR3 has 12 residues. V was trimmed by 7 bases and J by 4 bases, leaving 11 bases between them. In germline, CDR1 is DFQATT, CDR2 SNEGSKA (reference sequence). CDR3 coding DNA: TGCAGTGATGAGGGGGTATACAATGAGCAGTTCTTC. The encoded protein is CSDEGVYNEQFF.

V usage is TRBV5-8 and J usage is TRBJ2-7, with D perhaps TRBD2 (6 bases). The CDR3 sequence is 15 residues long. The germline V and J ends were trimmed by 0 bases and 3 bases, with 13 bases remaining between them. Germline V gene lookup returns CDR1 SGHTS and CDR2 YDEGEE. CDR3 sequence: CASSLEGTSSYEQYF. The CDR3 DNA sequence: TGTGCCAGCAGCTTGGAAGGGACTTCAAGCTACGAGCAGTACTTC.

This chain links TRBV24-1 with TRBJ2-5, with 8 nucleotides matching TRBD1. The V segment lost 3 bases and the J segment 1 base; nucleotides outside the gene matches: 3. Germline assignment: CDR1 KGHDR and CDR2 SFDVKD. The CDR3 sequence is 15 residues long. CDR3 protein: CATSDAGTGQETQYF. As DNA, the CDR3 is TGTGCCACCAGTGATGCCGGGACAGGCCAAGAGACCCAGTACTTC.

J is TRBJ2-1 and V is TRBV5-6; the match to TRBD2 covers 9 bases. Germline loops: CDR1 SGHDT, CDR2 YYEEEE. V dropped 5 bases and J dropped 4; count of bases not matched to a gene: 7. The CDR3 sequence is 15 residues long. CDR3 sequence: CASRYLAGPYNEQFF. CDR3 sequence (DNA): TGTGCCAGCAGGTACCTAGCGGGACCTTACAATGAGCAGTTCTTC.

The CDR3 region is CSVEELAGGRRGELFF. The CDR3 DNA reads as TGCAGCGTTGAAGAACTAGCGGGAGGACGTAGAGGGGAGCTGTTTTTT. V is TRBV29-1 and J is TRBJ2-2; 12 nucleotides match TRBD2. CDR1 is SQVTM, CDR2 ANQGSEA, per germline. The CDR3 loop spans 16 amino acids. V lost 0 bases, J lost 8 bases, and 7 bases stayed unmatched.

This clonotype was counted a few times. The CDR3 loop is CASSTGQGVQPQHF. Here the CDR3 DNA reads TGTGCCAGCAGCACGGGACAGGGGGTTCAGCCCCAGCATTTT. The chain combines TRBV7-2 with TRBJ1-5; 11 bases fit TRBD1. The CDR3 runs to 14 residues. Germline CDR1 SGHTA, CDR2 FQGNSA. V was pared by 5 bases and J by 6 bases, with 3 bases of the junction left unmatched.

This clonotype was recorded a few times. V is TRBV29-1 and J is TRBJ2-1; TRBD2 aligns across 9 bases. Germline V gives CDR1 SQVTM, CDR2 ANQGSEA. CDR3 length equals 15 residues. The ends lost 3 bases at V and 5 bases at J; junction bases unmatched: 8. The CDR3 is CSVEGGRAQNNEQFF. CDR3 sequence (DNA): TGCAGCGTTGAGGGCGGGAGGGCCCAAAACAATGAGCAGTTCTTC.

The CDR3 region is CSARDHSGRGLNEQFF. Here the CDR3 DNA reads TGCAGTGCTAGAGATCATAGCGGGAGGGGTTTGAATGAGCAGTTCTTC. This chain uses TRBV20-1 with TRBJ2-1; 11 nucleotides match TRBD2. The CDR3 has 16 amino acids. After removal of 0 bases from V and 7 bases from J, the junction contained 8 bases not matched to a gene. The germline V gene encodes CDR1 DFQATT and CDR2 SNEGSKA (reference sequence).